Listed below are T cell receptor beta chains from one sample, sequenced in a study of blood T cells in healthy people across ages. TCRdb recomputed calls from the 5' RACE reads with MiXCR, one row per CDR3 protein. The repertoire holds around 1.5 million distinct CDR3 sequences, 35% to 45% seen once, with less than 8% in the top ten. Material: blood. The receptors here all came from a woman aged 18 to 35 in good health. CDR3s include the opening cysteine and the closing phenylalanine or tryptophan. D genes are given only for firm matches. Expanded clones get a size class; other rows say once, few or many, or leave the size out.

-,-,TRBV21-1,TRBJ1-3,CASSPRGHDSGNTIYF,TGTGCCAGCAGCCCCCGGGGACACGACTCTGGAAACACCATATATTTT
-,-,TRBV28,TRBJ1-4,CASSPSGVSTNEKLFF,TGTGCCAGCAGCCCTTCGGGGGTTTCAACTAATGAAAAACTGTTTTTT
few,TRBD2,TRBV7-2,TRBJ2-3,CASSSKKPTSGGTDTQYF,TGTGCCAGCAGCTCGAAAAAACCGACTAGCGGGGGCACAGATACGCAGTATTTT
many,TRBD1,TRBV12-3/TRBV12-4,TRBJ1-2,CASSFGDRVFGYTF,TGTGCCAGCAGTTTCGGAGACAGGGTATTTGGCTACACCTTC
-,TRBD1,TRBV7-2,TRBJ2-7,CASSSETGRYEQYF,TGTGCCAGCAGCTCAGAGACAGGGCGTTACGAGCAGTACTTC
-,-,TRBV20-1,TRBJ2-1,CSARARSTHDGQFF,TGCAGTGCTAGAGCAAGATCTACACACGATGGGCAGTTCTTC
few,TRBD1,TRBV5-6,TRBJ2-1,CASSHGTGINEQFF,TGTGCCAGCAGCCACGGGACAGGGATCAATGAGCAGTTCTTC
-,TRBD2,TRBV10-3,TRBJ2-3,CAIGERGGGTDTQYF,TGTGCCATCGGTGAGCGCGGGGGGGGCACAGATACGCAGTATTTT
few,-,TRBV29-1,TRBJ1-2,CSVGQVANYGYTF,TGCAGCGTTGGACAGGTAGCTAACTATGGCTACACCTTC
few,-,TRBV6-1,TRBJ2-3,CASSERAGTDTQYF,TGTGCCAGCAGTGAAAGGGCGGGCACAGATACGCAGTATTTT
-,-,TRBV29-1,TRBJ2-2,CSVLPGSRARGELFF,TGCAGCGTTCTCCCCGGCTCCAGAGCTCGGGGGGAGCTGTTTTTT
-,TRBD1,TRBV28,TRBJ2-6,CASSLTLVDRGSGANVRTF,TGTGCCAGCAGTTTAACCCTTGTGGACAGGGGCTCTGGGGCCAACGTCCGGACTTTC
-,-,TRBV6-5,TRBJ2-5,CASTNSWFAEETQYF,TGTGCCAGCACGAACTCCTGGTTCGCGGAAGAGACCCAGTACTTC
few,-,TRBV12-3/TRBV12-4,TRBJ2-1,CASSLGDSRMEQFF,TGTGCCAGCAGCCTCGGGGACTCGAGGATGGAGCAGTTCTTC
-,TRBD1,TRBV27,TRBJ2-7,CASSSNDRGSYEQYF,TGTGCCAGCAGTTCCAACGACAGGGGGTCCTACGAGCAGTACTTC
few,-,TRBV7-3,TRBJ2-1,CASSLTDGSYNEQFF,TGTGCCAGCAGCTTAACCGACGGGTCCTACAATGAGCAGTTCTTC
few,-,TRBV3-1,TRBJ2-1,CASTSSGQVRDEQFF,TGTGCCAGCACCTCGTCGGGCCAGGTTAGGGATGAGCAGTTCTTC
few,-,TRBV14,TRBJ2-7,CASSQRRDEQYF,TGTGCCAGCAGCCAGCGCCGGGACGAGCAGTACTTC
once,TRBD2,TRBV6-1,TRBJ2-1,CASRDWTSGRANEQFF,TGTGCCAGCAGGGATTGGACTAGCGGGAGGGCCAATGAGCAGTTCTTC
-,TRBD2,TRBV20-1,TRBJ2-7,CSASRGESYNEQYF,TGCAGTGCTAGTCGGGGGGAGTCCTACAATGAGCAGTACTTC
few,TRBD1,TRBV10-2,TRBJ2-1,CASSMAQTGQGRYEQFF,TGCGCCAGCAGTATGGCCCAAACGGGACAGGGAAGGTATGAGCAGTTCTTC
few,-,TRBV12-3/TRBV12-4,TRBJ1-4,CASSLAKTGKLFF,TGTGCCAGCAGTTTAGCGAAGACGGGGAAACTGTTTTTT
-,-,TRBV27,TRBJ1-2,CASGPRSYGYTF,TGTGCCAGCGGGCCCAGATCCTATGGCTACACCTTC
-,TRBD2,TRBV20-1,TRBJ2-5,CSARTSGGGQETQYF,TGCAGTGCTCGGACTAGCGGGGGAGGGCAAGAGACCCAGTACTTC
-,TRBD2,TRBV5-6,TRBJ2-7,CASSLGGGDVSYNEQYF,TGTGCCAGCAGCTTGGGTGGGGGGGATGTCTCCTACAATGAGCAGTACTTC
few,TRBD1,TRBV27,TRBJ1-1,CASSLWPGGNTEAFF,TGTGCCAGCAGTTTATGGCCAGGGGGGAACACTGAAGCTTTCTTT
-,TRBD1,TRBV25-1,TRBJ1-2,CASGEGGDRGRRYGYTF,TGTGCCAGCGGTGAAGGAGGGGACAGGGGGCGACGCTATGGCTACACCTTC
-,TRBD2,TRBV2,TRBJ2-1,CASNVLAGVVNEQFF,TGTGCCAGCAACGTCCTAGCGGGAGTTGTCAATGAGCAGTTCTTC
-,TRBD2,TRBV6-5,TRBJ2-7,CASRPEAGGLGYEQYF,TGTGCCAGCAGACCCGAGGCGGGGGGATTGGGCTACGAGCAGTACTTC
-,TRBD1,TRBV2,TRBJ2-3,CASNRQGAKDTQYF,TGTGCCAGCAACAGACAGGGGGCAAAAGATACGCAGTATTTT
-,-,TRBV5-6,TRBJ2-7,CAGSFKRTYEQYF,TGTGCCGGCAGCTTTAAGCGAACCTACGAGCAGTACTTC
-,-,TRBV7-2,TRBJ2-7,CASSLAATQYF,TGTGCCAGCAGCTTAGCGGCCACGCAGTACTTC
-,TRBD2,TRBV27,TRBJ2-7,CASSLKGWGRGVSYNEQYF,TGTGCCAGCAGTTTAAAGGGATGGGGTCGGGGGGTGTCCTACAATGAGCAGTACTTC
-,TRBD1,TRBV5-1,TRBJ2-2,CASSWTGWETGELFF,TGCGCCAGCAGCTGGACAGGGTGGGAAACCGGGGAGCTGTTTTTT
many,TRBD2,TRBV7-9,TRBJ2-5,CASSSEAGETQYF,TGTGCCAGCAGCTCAGAAGCGGGGGAGACCCAGTACTTC
-,-,TRBV7-9,TRBJ2-7,CASSVAAGQGEQYF,TGTGCCAGCAGCGTAGCGGCGGGTCAAGGTGAGCAGTACTTC
-,-,TRBV5-1,TRBJ1-2,CASSLTANNYGYTF,TGCGCCAGCAGCTTGACAGCTAATAACTATGGCTACACCTTC
few,-,TRBV7-2,TRBJ2-3,CASSQRGGGTDTQYF,TGTGCCAGCAGCCAGAGGGGGGGCGGCACAGATACGCAGTATTTT
-,TRBD2,TRBV28,TRBJ2-7,CASSHPQRLAGEQYF,TGTGCCAGCAGCCACCCGCAAAGACTAGCGGGGGAGCAGTACTTC
few,TRBD2,TRBV7-9,TRBJ2-3,CASSLIAGPARDTQYF,TGTGCCAGCAGCTTAATAGCGGGGCCGGCCCGTGATACGCAGTATTTT
-,-,TRBV29-1,TRBJ2-7,CSVAVQGYEQYF,TGCAGCGTTGCGGTACAGGGCTACGAGCAGTACTTC
-,TRBD2,TRBV4-2,TRBJ2-7,CASSPRWLADYEQYF,TGTGCCAGCAGCCCGCGGTGGCTAGCGGACTACGAGCAGTACTTC
-,-,TRBV7-2,TRBJ1-1,CASSPQVSGTEAFF,TGTGCCAGCAGCCCCCAGGTATCGGGCACTGAAGCTTTCTTT
few,-,TRBV2,TRBJ1-6,CASSETRQGSPLHF,TGTGCCAGCAGTGAAACACGGCAGGGCTCACCCCTCCACTTT
-,-,TRBV12-3/TRBV12-4,TRBJ1-2,CASSLEGGVVGYTF,TGTGCCAGCAGCCTCGAGGGGGGGGTGGTAGGCTACACCTTC
few,-,TRBV5-1,TRBJ2-3,CASKMGGTDTQYF,TGCGCCAGCAAAATGGGGGGTACAGATACGCAGTATTTT
few,TRBD2,TRBV20-1,TRBJ2-1,CSARGTSGGAHRDEQFF,TGCAGTGCTAGAGGGACTAGCGGGGGGGCCCATCGTGATGAGCAGTTCTTC
-,-,TRBV27,TRBJ2-7,CASCKDKGPYEQYF,TGTGCCAGCTGTAAAGATAAGGGGCCCTACGAGCAGTACTTC
-,TRBD2,TRBV27,TRBJ2-1,CASSFGTSEDEQFF,TGTGCCAGCAGTTTTGGGACTAGCGAGGATGAGCAGTTCTTC
many,TRBD1,TRBV29-1,TRBJ2-7,CSVAGEGQGYKQYF,TGCAGCGTAGCGGGCGAGGGACAGGGGTATAAGCAGTACTTC
-,-,TRBV6-2/TRBV6-3,TRBJ1-1,CASSRRREGTEAFF,TGTGCCAGCAGTCGGAGGAGGGAAGGGACTGAAGCTTTCTTT
-,-,TRBV4-2,TRBJ2-7,CASSQDGGFGEQYF,TGTGCCAGCAGCCAAGATGGGGGGTTTGGCGAGCAGTACTTC
-,TRBD2,TRBV6-5,TRBJ2-7,CASAPGLAHSYEQYF,TGCGCCAGCGCGCCGGGACTAGCCCACTCCTACGAGCAGTACTTC
-,-,TRBV27,TRBJ2-7,CASSHLGTGPYEQYF,TGTGCCAGCAGTCACCTCGGGACTGGGCCCTACGAGCAGTACTTC
-,-,TRBV28,TRBJ1-5,CASRPRRTSNNQPQHF,TGTGCCAGCAGACCTCGACGTACTTCCAACAATCAGCCCCAGCATTTT
few,-,TRBV27,TRBJ2-7,CASSFIGPQYEQYF,TGTGCCAGCAGTTTTATCGGACCTCAGTACGAGCAGTACTTC
few,-,TRBV20-1,TRBJ1-5,CSARDGTSEFSNQPQHF,TGCAGTGCTAGAGATGGAACGTCCGAATTTAGCAATCAGCCCCAGCATTTT
-,-,TRBV7-2,TRBJ2-7,CASSLTPHPYEQYF,TGTGCCAGCAGTTTAACGCCTCACCCCTACGAGCAGTACTTC
-,TRBD2,TRBV10-3,TRBJ2-3,CAISESISGGTSDTQYF,TGTGCCATCAGTGAGTCGATTTCGGGGGGAACCTCAGATACGCAGTATTTT